This entry features one T cell receptor beta chain sequence. Antigen specificity is unknown. Compared with germline, one end of the junction differs, possibly owing to a read error. This entry comes from a study of T cell responses to AZD1222 COVID-19 vaccine. The CDR3 contains 16 residues. CDR1 SGHRS and CDR2 YFSETQ come from the germline V gene. Here immunoSEQ multiplex PCR was the method, and the copy in TCRdb shows in-frame clones only, minus some. The profile shows about 160,000 clones, about 91% of them singletons. General study findings and limits: Vaccine-associated CD4 TCRs ranged over spike, dominating at 160-218 and 743-854. Seropositive AZD1222 recipients at baseline numbered only five or six.

The chain couples TRBV5-1 to TRBJ1-4; a weak D match, TRBD1 (6 bases). Source: peripheral blood, taken 28 days after the second AZD1222 dose. This sequence originates from an adult who received the AZD1222 COVID-19 vaccine. CDR3 amino acids: CASSGDRGQSNEKLFF. CDR3 DNA: TGCGCCAGCAGCGGGGACCGAGGACAGTCTAACGAAAAACTGTTTTTT.